This T cell receptor beta chain was recorded in a study of cytomegalovirus exposure and HLA in healthy donors. A multiplex PCR was run with 60 Vbeta primers and 13 Jbeta primers. Libraries were prepared by immunoSEQ multiplex PCR; TCRdb keeps only in-frame clonotypes and omits some of them. The table lists 150,000 to 200,000 clones, about 59% of them singletons. This CDR3 contains 13 residues. Trimming took 1 base from V and 6 from J, leaving 10 bases between them. Germline V gene lookup returns CDR1 MDHEN and CDR2 SYDVKM. Sequences were obtained from PBMCs. The rearrangement joins TRBV28 to TRBJ2-7; D is possibly TRBD1 (5 bases). The origin of this receptor is a man in his forties in good health and CMV-seronegative. DNA of the CDR3: TGTGCCAGCAGTTTATTGGACATTGGCGAGCAGTACTTC. Translating it yields CASSLLDIGEQYF. Based on the CDR3 plus reference TRBV28 and TRBJ2-7, the full variable domain is DVKVTQSSRYLVKRTGEKVFLECVQDMDHENMFWYRQDPGLGLRLIYFSYDVKMKEKGDIPEGYSVSREKKERFSLILESASTNQTSMYLCASSLLDIGEQYFGPGTRLTVT.